This T cell receptor beta chain was sequenced in a study of PD-1 blockade in classical Hodgkin lymphoma. Turning to the study itself: Patients were administered nivolumab (3 mg/kg intravenously) every 2 weeks.

CDR3 length equals 14 residues. With 5 bases clipped from V and 3 bases from J, the junction kept 4 bases outside the gene matches. The germline CDR1 and CDR2 sequences are SGHRS and YFSETQ. Time point specified: cycle 4 day 1 (C4D1), after more than five weeks of nivolumab. Every patient relapsed after autologous stem cell transplantation, and brentuximab vedotin exposure varied. The authors purified CD4+ T cells from thawed PBMCs by magnetic negative selection. Complete response, partial response or progressive disease constituted the best response categories observed. Generated by immunoSEQ multiplex PCR, the TCRdb table keeps only in-frame clones and is missing some. The data contain fewer than 20,000 clones, more than 60% of them singletons. General study points: Before treatment, TCR diversity in newly diagnosed patients was reportedly lower than in healthy donors. Complete responders' baseline diversity resembled that of newly diagnosed patients.

Notes on this clone: The antigen is not known.

The clonotype comes from a human donor with classical Hodgkin lymphoma. The rearrangement links TRBV5-1 to TRBJ2-7; 11 nucleotides line up with TRBD1. The sample here was CD4+ T cells from blood, taken before the fourth cycle of nivolumab. The CDR3 sequence: CASRVGTGGYEQYF. The CDR3 DNA follows: TGCGCCAGCAGGGTCGGGACAGGGGGCTACGAGCAGTACTTC. The full variable domain, rest sourced from reference TRBV5-1 and TRBJ2-7, is KAGVTQTPRYLIKTRGQQVTLSCSPISGHRSVSWYQQTPGQGLQFLFEYFSETQRNKGNFPGRFSGRQFSNSRSEMNVSTLELGDSALYLCASRVGTGGYEQYFGPGTRLTVT.